This paragraph reports one T cell receptor (beta chain). The antigen is unknown. This sample is drawn from a study of CD8 T cells in Susac syndrome. Study-level points and caveats: It was acknowledged in the study that the number of individuals who were included in its TCR sequencing and HLA analysis was relatively small.

This CDR3 spans 15 amino acids. The V and J ends lost 0 bases and 3 bases respectively, with 12 bases between them. Germline values: CDR1 DFQATT, CDR2 SNEGSKA (reference sequence). With random hexamers, reverse transcription was performed on about 0.5 to 1 ug of RNA. TCRdb independently ran MiXCR on the immunoSEQ multiplex PCR reads; one entry per CDR3 protein. Counted here are about 300,000 distinct CDR3 sequences, over 75% occurring once; the ten biggest clones make up approximately 0.18%. The study sequenced TCR beta in blood CD8+ and CD4+ T cells. The multiple sclerosis controls consisted of treatment-naive patients with relapsing-remitting disease, either stable or active.

The chain carries TRBV20-1 and TRBJ2-1, with a weak D call TRBD1 (5 bases). Sequenced material: CD8+ T cells from PBMCs. This receptor was taken from a human donor with multiple sclerosis. Here the CDR3 DNA reads TGCAGTGCTAGAGATCGGACAAAAGACTACAATGAGCAGTTCTTC. It translates to CSARDRTKDYNEQFF.